These 24 T cell receptor beta chains originate from one sample sequenced in a study of blood T cell repertoires in COVID-19. The assay was immunoSEQ multiplex PCR, and TCRdb's table has in-frame clones only and misses some. Of hundreds of thousands of clones in the sample, 87% were seen once. The sample taken for sequencing was peripheral blood. The receptors stem from a woman in her 50s with COVID-19, enrolled during active disease.

The V call is TRBV6-6, the J call TRBJ2-7; possible D gene TRBD2, 5 bases. V lost 6 bases and J lost 4, with 13 bases in between. Per the germline V gene, CDR1 is MNHNY and CDR2 is SVGAGI (reference sequence). The CDR3 spans 13 residues. CDR3 amino acids: CASSRSTRYEQYF. In nucleotides, the CDR3 is TGTGCCAGCAGCAGGTCCACTAGGTACGAGCAGTACTTC.

This sequence joins TRBV6-5 and TRBJ1-5; no firm D call. There are 15 residues in the CDR3. CDR1 is MNHEY, CDR2 SVGAGI, per germline. The V end was cut by 6 bases, the J end by 0 bases, with 12 bases between. CDR3 bases: TGTGCCAGCAGATCCCGACAAGTTAGCAATCAGCCCCAGCATTTT. Residues: CASRSRQVSNQPQHF.

The V gene is TRBV7-9, the J gene TRBJ1-1; TRBD1 aligns across 11 bases. CDR3 length: 15 residues. The junction had 6 bases not matched to a gene; V was cut back by 2 bases and J by 7 bases. Germline CDR1 and CDR2: SEHNR and FQNEAQ (reference sequence). CDR3 sequence (DNA): TGTGCCAGCAGCTTAACCGGGACAGGGGGAAATGAAGCTTTCTTT. As protein: CASSLTGTGGNEAFF.

The rearrangement links TRBV19 to TRBJ1-2; 7 positions match TRBD1. V gave up 4 bases and J gave up 6 bases; unmatched junction bases: 11. The germline V gene encodes CDR1 LNHDA and CDR2 SQIVND (reference sequence). The CDR3 length is 15 residues. This CDR3 is CASSTRQGGANGYTF. CDR3 DNA: TGTGCCAGTAGTACAAGACAGGGCGGCGCTAATGGCTACACCTTC. The complete variable domain, with remaining parts taken from reference TRBV19 and TRBJ1-2, reads DGGITQSPKYLFRKEGQNVTLSCEQNLNHDAMYWYRQDPGQGLRLIYYSQIVNDFQKGDIAEGYSVSREKKESFPLTVTSAQKNPTAFYLCASSTRQGGANGYTFGSGTRLTVV.

This chain uses TRBV11-2 with TRBJ2-6; 11 nucleotides agree with TRBD2. The germline V gene has CDR1 SGHAT and CDR2 FQNNGV. J lost 4 bases, V lost 6 bases, and 11 bases had no gene match. CDR3 size: 18 residues. CDR3 in amino acids: CASRTTSGSLTGANVLTF. The DNA of the CDR3 is TGTGCCAGCAGAACTACTAGCGGGAGTCTGACCGGGGCCAACGTCCTGACTTTC. The full variable domain, completed using reference TRBV11-2 and TRBJ2-6, is EAGVAQSPRYKIIEKRQSVAFWCNPISGHATLYWYQQILGQGPKLLIQFQNNGVVDDSQLPKDRFSAERLKGVDSTLKIQPAKLEDSAVYLCASRTTSGSLTGANVLTFGAGSRLTVL.

The V call is TRBV11-3, the J call TRBJ1-1; perhaps TRBD1 as D (6 bases). The CDR3 is 14 amino acids. Trimming stripped 5 bases from V and 1 base from J, with 11 bases between. From germline, CDR1 is SGHNT and CDR2 YENEEA. The CDR3 DNA is TGTGCCAGCAGCATCCGGGACACGAACACTGAAGCTTTCTTT. Translated, it gives CASSIRDTNTEAFF.

V gene TRBV20-1 combines with J gene TRBJ2-1, with TRBD1 matching 8 bases. Germline V gene sequence: CDR1 DFQATT, CDR2 SNEGSKA (reference sequence). CDR3 size: 13 residues. V trimming: 3 bases; J trimming: 12 bases; junction bases outside the gene matches: 10. CDR3 coding DNA: TGCAGTGCTAGTGAGCCCGGCGGGACAGGGCAGTTCTTC. The encoded protein is CSASEPGGTGQFF.

The V call is TRBV4-2, the J call TRBJ2-7, with TRBD2 matching 12 bases. The CDR3 sequence is 16 residues long. Trimming took 2 bases from V and 6 from J; bases not matched to a gene: 8. Germline CDR1 is LGHNA and CDR2 is YNFKEQ. The CDR3 coding sequence is TGTGCCAGCAGCCAAACCATGACTAGCGGGAGTGTCGAGCAGTACTTC. Translation: CASSQTMTSGSVEQYF.

The genes are TRBV2 and TRBJ2-6; D is ambiguous. Germline loops: CDR1 SNHLY, CDR2 FYNNEI. The germline V and J ends were trimmed by 3 bases and 0 bases, with 9 bases remaining between them. The CDR3 is 16 residues long. The CDR3 coding sequence is TGTGCCAGCAGTGATCACAAGTTCTCTGGGGCCAACGTCCTGACTTTC. It yields the protein CASSDHKFSGANVLTF. Complete variable domain (other parts from reference TRBV2 and TRBJ2-6): EPEVTQTPSHQVTQMGQEVILRCVPISNHLYFYWYRQILGQKVEFLVSFYNNEISEKSEIFDDQFSVERPDGSNFTLKIRSTKLEDSAMYFCASSDHKFSGANVLTFGAGSRLTVL.

In DNA form, the CDR3 reads TGTGCCAGCAGCTTCTTGGATAGCCGCTCTAACTATGGCTACACCTTC. Residues: CASSFLDSRSNYGYTF. The genes are TRBV7-9 and TRBJ1-2, with unresolved D. The germline CDR1 and CDR2 sequences are SEHNR and FQNEAQ (reference sequence). The CDR3 is 16 amino acids. V lost 3 bases and J lost 0, with 14 bases in between.

The chain has TRBV11-3 and TRBJ1-2, with D tentatively TRBD1 (5 bases). CDR3 size: 17 residues. CDR1 and CDR2 (germline): SGHNT, YENEEA. The ends were cut back, 1 base at V and 5 bases at J, with 20 bases in the middle. The CDR3 sequence: CASSLVAFVTGEYGYTF. CDR3 sequence (DNA): TGTGCCAGCAGCTTAGTTGCATTCGTAACAGGAGAATATGGCTACACCTTC.

The chain recombines TRBV25-1 with TRBJ2-1; no clear D gene. CDR1 and CDR2 from the germline V gene are MGHDK and SYGVNS. V was pared by 2 bases and J by 4 bases, with 6 bases between. CDR3 length: 13 amino acids. CDR3 residues: CASSEVIYNEQFF. The CDR3 DNA is TGTGCCAGCAGTGAAGTTATTTACAATGAGCAGTTCTTC. The full variable domain, rest sourced from reference TRBV25-1 and TRBJ2-1, is EADIYQTPRYLVIGTGKKITLECSQTMGHDKMYWYQQDPGMELHLIHYSYGVNSTEKGDLSSESTVSRIRTEHFPLTLESARPSHTSQYLCASSEVIYNEQFFGPGTRLTVL.

V is TRBV6-5 and J is TRBJ1-1; TRBD1 agrees at 7 bases. Germline trimming cut 4 bases from V and 0 bases from J; bases unmatched to any gene: 5. This CDR3 has 15 residues. Germline values: CDR1 MNHEY, CDR2 SVGAGI. The CDR3 DNA sequence: TGTGCCAGCAGTTCGGGGACAGACATGAACACTGAAGCTTTCTTT. This encodes CASSSGTDMNTEAFF.

This clone was counted between two and nine times. The chain links TRBV28 to TRBJ1-1; maybe TRBD1 (6 bases). V gave up 3 bases and J gave up 7 bases, with 12 bases separating them. The CDR3 has 13 amino acids. Germline CDR1 is MDHEN and CDR2 is SYDVKM. As DNA, the CDR3 is TGTGCCAGCAGTTTGAAACAGGGAAATGAAGCTTTCTTT. Translating gives CASSLKQGNEAFF.

The count of this clone is one. The chain uses TRBV10-3 and TRBJ1-1, with D perhaps matching TRBD1 (5 bases). The CDR3 has 13 amino acids. CDR1 is ENHRY and CDR2 is SYGVKD in the germline V gene. Trimming removed 10 bases from V and 6 bases from J, with 18 bases in between. CDR3 coding DNA: TGTGCCACCAAGCAGGGTCAAATAGCTGAAGCTTTCTTT. It codes for CATKQGQIAEAFF.

The V call is TRBV28, the J call TRBJ1-3; D might be TRBD1 (6 bases). With 3 bases removed from V and 0 bases from J, the gap between germline ends came to 9 bases. The germline CDR1 and CDR2 sequences are MDHEN and SYDVKM. CDR3 size: 15 residues. CDR3 protein: CASSLLGGSGNTIYF. The CDR3 region has the DNA TGTGCCAGCAGTTTGCTAGGGGGCTCTGGAAACACCATATATTTT.

The chain links TRBV2 to TRBJ1-5; 8 bases are shared with TRBD1. The length of the CDR3 is 16 residues. From germline, CDR1 is SNHLY and CDR2 FYNNEI. The V segment lost 4 bases and the J segment 2 bases; nucleotides outside the gene matches: 7. In DNA, the CDR3 is TGTGCCAGCAGTGGGTCCACAGGGGGAGGCAATCAGCCCCAGCATTTT. It yields the protein CASSGSTGGGNQPQHF.

The rearrangement links TRBV5-1 to TRBJ1-4, with D possibly TRBD1 on 6 matching bases. Germline V lookup: CDR1 SGHRS, CDR2 YFSETQ. The CDR3 is made up of 14 amino acids. V shed 3 bases and J shed 8 bases, with 14 bases lying between them. The chain's CDR3 is CASSSGQLREKLFF. The CDR3 region has the DNA TGCGCCAGCAGCTCAGGACAGTTGCGAGAAAAACTGTTTTTT.

The chain joins TRBV6-5 to TRBJ2-1, with 8 bases matching TRBD1. Germline values: CDR1 MNHEY, CDR2 SVGAGI. The J segment lost 4 bases and the V segment lost 4 bases, leaving 3 bases of the junction unmatched. The CDR3 runs 14 residues. The CDR3 DNA is TGTGCCAGCAGTTTCCGGGACAGGTACAATGAGCAGTTCTTC. Its translation: CASSFRDRYNEQFF.

This clone was observed a single time. The rearrangement uses TRBV11-3 and TRBJ1-3; 8 nucleotides match TRBD1. Trimming cost V 8 bases and J 3 bases; bases outside gene matches: 6. The CDR3 totals 14 residues. CDR1 is SGHNT and CDR2 is YENEEA in the germline V gene. This chain's CDR3 is CASDRTGNGNTIYF. CDR3 sequence (DNA): TGTGCCAGCGATCGGACAGGGAATGGAAACACCATATATTTT.

V usage is TRBV29-1 and J usage is TRBJ2-7; 8 nucleotides line up with TRBD2. Trimming cost V 4 bases and J 2 bases; bases outside gene matches: 7. This CDR3 is 14 amino acids long. Germline V lookup: CDR1 SQVTM, CDR2 ANQGSEA. In DNA, the CDR3 is TGCAGCGTTGTACGGCTAGCGGGTCCCTACGAGCAGTACTTC. This encodes CSVVRLAGPYEQYF.

The chain employs TRBV5-1 and TRBJ2-3; TRBD2 might be the D (6 bases). This CDR3 spans 12 amino acids. Per the germline V gene, CDR1 is SGHRS and CDR2 is YFSETQ. V shed 5 bases and J shed 6 bases, with 10 bases lying between them. CDR3 nucleotides: TGCGCCAGCAGTTATACTAGCGATACGCAGTATTTT. This gives the protein CASSYTSDTQYF.

The chain employs TRBV18 and TRBJ2-1; 11 bases align to TRBD2. V gave up 4 bases and J gave up 7 bases; unmatched junction bases: 6. CDR1 is KGHSH, CDR2 LQKENI, per germline. The length of the CDR3 is 15 residues. This chain's CDR3 is CASSLTSGSINEQFF. CDR3 DNA: TGTGCCAGCTCACTCACTAGCGGGAGCATAAATGAGCAGTTCTTC. Full variable domain (remainder filled in from reference TRBV18 and TRBJ2-1): NAGVMQNPRHLVRRRGQEARLRCSPMKGHSHVYWYRQLPEEGLKFMVYLQKENIIDESGMPKERFSAEFPKEGPSILRIQQVVRGDSAAYFCASSLTSGSINEQFFGPGTRLTVL.

The rearrangement joins TRBV5-4 to TRBJ2-7; 12 bases match TRBD1. This CDR3 is 15 amino acids long. J was trimmed by 5 bases and V by 4 bases; bases with no gene match: 7. CDR1 and CDR2 from the germline V gene are SGHNT and YYREEE (reference sequence). CDR3 amino acids: CASSIPGQGAHEQYF. In nucleotides, the CDR3 is TGTGCCAGCAGCATTCCGGGACAGGGGGCTCACGAGCAGTACTTC.